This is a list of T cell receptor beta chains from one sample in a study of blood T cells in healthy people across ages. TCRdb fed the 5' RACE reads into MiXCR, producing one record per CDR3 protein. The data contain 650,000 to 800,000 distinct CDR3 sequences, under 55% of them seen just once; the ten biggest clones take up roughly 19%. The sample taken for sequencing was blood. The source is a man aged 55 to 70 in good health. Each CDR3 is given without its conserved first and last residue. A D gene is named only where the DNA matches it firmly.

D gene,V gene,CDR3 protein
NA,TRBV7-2,ASSLALGATGSYEQY
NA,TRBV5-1,ASSFRTRGGSTDTQY
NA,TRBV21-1,ASSITGGHEQY
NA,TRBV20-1,SATTAKNIQY
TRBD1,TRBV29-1,SARDRRDYNEQF
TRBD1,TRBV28,ASSRQGLAYEQY
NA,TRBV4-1,ASGQDDFRGTLATQY
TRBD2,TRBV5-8,ASNYLGLAAPGASNEQF
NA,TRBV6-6,ASSAGGGPDNEQF
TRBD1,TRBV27,ASSEDRGGYGYT
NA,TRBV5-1,ASSPQGYQYNEQF
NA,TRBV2,ASRFEFGANVLT
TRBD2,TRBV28,ASSSDRLAFDEQY
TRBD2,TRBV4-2,ASSQETLAEPNEQY
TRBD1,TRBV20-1,SAPPTGAYKQY
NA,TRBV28,ASSEPPTTGFYGYT
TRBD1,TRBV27,ASSRSGTGGKQY
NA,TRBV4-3,ASSRAGVTTDTQY
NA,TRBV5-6,ASSWEFSPLH
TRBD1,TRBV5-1,ASSLRQGNYNEQY